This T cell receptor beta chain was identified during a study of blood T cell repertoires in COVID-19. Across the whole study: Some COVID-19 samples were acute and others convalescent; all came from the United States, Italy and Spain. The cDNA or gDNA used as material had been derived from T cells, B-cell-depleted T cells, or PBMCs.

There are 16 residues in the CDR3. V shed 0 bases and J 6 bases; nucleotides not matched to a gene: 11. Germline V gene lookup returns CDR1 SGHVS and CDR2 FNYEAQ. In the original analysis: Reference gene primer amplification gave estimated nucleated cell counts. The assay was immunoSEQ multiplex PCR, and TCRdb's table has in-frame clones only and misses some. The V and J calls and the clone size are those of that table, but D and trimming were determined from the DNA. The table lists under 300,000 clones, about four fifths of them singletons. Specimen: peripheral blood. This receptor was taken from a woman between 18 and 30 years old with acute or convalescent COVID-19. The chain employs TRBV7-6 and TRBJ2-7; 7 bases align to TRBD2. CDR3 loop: CASSLAVARTSAEQYF. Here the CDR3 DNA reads TGTGCCAGCAGCTTAGCGGTTGCCCGGACTAGTGCCGAGCAGTACTTC.